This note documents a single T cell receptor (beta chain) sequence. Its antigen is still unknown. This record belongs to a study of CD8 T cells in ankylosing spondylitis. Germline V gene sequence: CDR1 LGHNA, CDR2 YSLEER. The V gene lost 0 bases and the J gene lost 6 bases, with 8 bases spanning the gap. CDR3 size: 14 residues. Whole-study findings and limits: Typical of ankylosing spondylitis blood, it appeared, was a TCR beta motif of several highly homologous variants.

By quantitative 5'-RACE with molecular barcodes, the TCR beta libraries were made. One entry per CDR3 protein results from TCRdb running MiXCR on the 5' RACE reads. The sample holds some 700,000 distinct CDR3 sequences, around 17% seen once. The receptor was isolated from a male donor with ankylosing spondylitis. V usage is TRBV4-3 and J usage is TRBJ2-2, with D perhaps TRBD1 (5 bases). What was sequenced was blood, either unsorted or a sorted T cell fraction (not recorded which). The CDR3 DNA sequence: TGCGCCAGCAGCCAAGAGGGGCCGTCCGGGGAGCTGTTTTTT. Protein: CASSQEGPSGELFF.